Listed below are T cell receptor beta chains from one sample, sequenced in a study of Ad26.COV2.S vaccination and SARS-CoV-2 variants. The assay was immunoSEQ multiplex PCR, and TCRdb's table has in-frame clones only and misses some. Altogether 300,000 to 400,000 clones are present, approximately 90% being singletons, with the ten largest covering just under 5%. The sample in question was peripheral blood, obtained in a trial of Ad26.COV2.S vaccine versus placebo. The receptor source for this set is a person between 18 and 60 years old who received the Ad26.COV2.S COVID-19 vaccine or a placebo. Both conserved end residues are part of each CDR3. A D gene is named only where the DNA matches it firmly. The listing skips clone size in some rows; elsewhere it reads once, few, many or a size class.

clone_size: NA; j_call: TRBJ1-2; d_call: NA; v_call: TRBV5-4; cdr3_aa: CASSLQGINYGYTF; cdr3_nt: TGTGCCAGCAGCTTACAGGGTATTAACTATGGCTACACCTTC
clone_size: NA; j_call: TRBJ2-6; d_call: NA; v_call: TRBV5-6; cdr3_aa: CASSLESSGANVLTF; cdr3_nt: TGTGCCAGCAGCTTGGAGAGCTCTGGGGCCAACGTCCTGACTTTC
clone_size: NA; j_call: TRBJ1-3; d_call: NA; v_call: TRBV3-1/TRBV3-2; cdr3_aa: CASSPAGLPSYF; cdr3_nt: TGTGCCAGCAGCCCCGCCGGACTCCCGTCGTATTTT
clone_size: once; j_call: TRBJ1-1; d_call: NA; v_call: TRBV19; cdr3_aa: CASSMRQGRTNTEAFF; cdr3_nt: TGTGCCTCAAGTATGCGGCAGGGCAGGACGAACACTGAAGCTTTCTTT
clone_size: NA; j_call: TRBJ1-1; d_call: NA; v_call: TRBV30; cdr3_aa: CAWRRTRGENTEAFF; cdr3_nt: TGTGCCTGGAGAAGGACGCGCGGGGAGAACACTGAAGCTTTCTTT
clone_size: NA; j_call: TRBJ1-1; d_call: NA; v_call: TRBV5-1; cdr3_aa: CASSGEGMAEAFF; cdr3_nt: TGCGCCAGCAGCGGGGAGGGTATGGCTGAAGCTTTCTTT
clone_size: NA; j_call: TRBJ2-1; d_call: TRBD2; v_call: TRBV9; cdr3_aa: CASTPAGRGGVYEQFF; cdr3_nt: TGTGCCAGCACCCCGGCGGGGAGGGGAGGTGTTTATGAGCAGTTCTTC
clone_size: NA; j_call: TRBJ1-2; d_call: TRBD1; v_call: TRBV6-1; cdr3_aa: CASSEFYRDRSSGYTF; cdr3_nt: TGTGCCAGCAGTGAATTTTACCGGGACAGATCTTCGGGCTACACCTTC
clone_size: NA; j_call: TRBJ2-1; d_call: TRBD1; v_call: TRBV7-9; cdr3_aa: CASSLASNRDRVNNEQFF; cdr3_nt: TGTGCCAGCAGCTTAGCCTCCAACCGGGACAGGGTGAACAATGAGCAGTTCTTC
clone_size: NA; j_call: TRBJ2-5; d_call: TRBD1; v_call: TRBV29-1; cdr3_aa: CSVVQGAEETQYF; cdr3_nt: TGCAGCGTTGTTCAGGGGGCGGAAGAGACCCAGTACTTC
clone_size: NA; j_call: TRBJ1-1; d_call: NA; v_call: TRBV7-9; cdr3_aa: CASSLAGRSGTEAFF; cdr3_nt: TGTGCCAGCAGCTTAGCGGGCAGGTCTGGCACTGAAGCTTTCTTT
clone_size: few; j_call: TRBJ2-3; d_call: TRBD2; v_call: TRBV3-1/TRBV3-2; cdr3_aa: CASSRPGLAGETQYF; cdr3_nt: TGTGCCAGCAGCAGACCGGGACTAGCGGGGGAAACGCAGTATTTT
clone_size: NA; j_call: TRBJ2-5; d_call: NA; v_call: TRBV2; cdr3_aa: CASSEAVTGGETQYF; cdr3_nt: TGTGCCAGCAGTGAAGCCGTAACAGGAGGAGAGACCCAGTACTTC
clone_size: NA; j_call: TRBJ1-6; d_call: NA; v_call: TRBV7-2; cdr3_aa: CASSISMEQGASPLHF; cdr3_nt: TGTGCCAGCAGCATTAGTATGGAACAGGGAGCTTCACCCCTCCACTTT
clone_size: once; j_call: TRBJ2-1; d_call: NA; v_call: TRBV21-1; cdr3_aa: CASSLRRGQYYSYNEQFF; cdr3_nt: TGTGCCAGCAGTCTAAGGAGGGGACAGTACTATTCCTACAATGAGCAGTTCTTC
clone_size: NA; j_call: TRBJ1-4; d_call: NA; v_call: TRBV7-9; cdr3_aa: CASSLAGNEKLFF; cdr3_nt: TGTGCCAGCAGCTTAGCCGGTAATGAAAAACTGTTTTTT
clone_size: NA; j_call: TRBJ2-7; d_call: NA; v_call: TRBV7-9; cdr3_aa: CASSAPGTDYEQYF; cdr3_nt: TGTGCCAGCAGCGCCCCCGGGACTGATTACGAGCAGTACTTC
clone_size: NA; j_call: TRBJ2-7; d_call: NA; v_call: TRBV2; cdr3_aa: CASRSSSYEQYF; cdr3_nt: TGTGCCAGCAGATCAAGCTCCTACGAGCAGTACTTC
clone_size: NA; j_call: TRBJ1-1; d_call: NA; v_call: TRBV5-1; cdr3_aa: CASSLVNTEAFF; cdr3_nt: TGCGCCAGCAGCCTAGTGAACACTGAAGCTTTCTTT
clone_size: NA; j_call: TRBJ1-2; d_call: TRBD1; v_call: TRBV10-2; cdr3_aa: CASRQGVYGYTF; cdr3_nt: TGCGCCAGCCGACAGGGTGTCTATGGCTACACCTTC
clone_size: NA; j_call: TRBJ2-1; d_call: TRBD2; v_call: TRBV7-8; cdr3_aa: CASSSPTSGRANEQFF; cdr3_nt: TGTGCCAGCAGCTCACCTACTAGCGGGAGGGCCAATGAGCAGTTCTTC
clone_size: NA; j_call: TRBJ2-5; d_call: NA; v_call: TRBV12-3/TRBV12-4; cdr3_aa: CASSFRGETQYF; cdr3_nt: TGTGCCAGCAGTTTTCGTGGAGAGACCCAGTACTTC
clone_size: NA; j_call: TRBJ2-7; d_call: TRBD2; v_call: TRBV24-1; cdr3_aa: CATSDLPSGRAIDEQYF; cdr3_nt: TGTGCCACCAGTGATTTGCCCAGCGGGAGGGCTATCGACGAGCAGTACTTC
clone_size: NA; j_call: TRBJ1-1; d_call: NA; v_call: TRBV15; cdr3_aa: CATSNQGLGAFF; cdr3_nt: TGTGCCACCAGCAATCAGGGATTGGGAGCTTTCTTT
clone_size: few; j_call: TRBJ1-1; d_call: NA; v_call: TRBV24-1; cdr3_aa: CATRSQGNTEAFF; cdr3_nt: TGTGCCACCAGGTCACAGGGGAACACTGAAGCTTTCTTT
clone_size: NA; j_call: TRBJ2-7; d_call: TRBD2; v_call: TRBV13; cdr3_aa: CASSLRTSGSPYEQYF; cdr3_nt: TGTGCCAGCAGCCTGAGGACTAGCGGGAGCCCCTACGAGCAGTACTTC
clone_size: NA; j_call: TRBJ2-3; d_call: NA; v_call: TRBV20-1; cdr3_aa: CSASGAPGVSDTQYF; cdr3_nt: TGCAGTGCTAGTGGGGCTCCGGGAGTTTCAGATACGCAGTATTTT
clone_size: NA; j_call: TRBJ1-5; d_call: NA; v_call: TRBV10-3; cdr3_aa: CAISDRTEGGQPQHF; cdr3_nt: TGTGCCATCAGTGATCGGACAGAGGGAGGACAGCCCCAGCATTTT
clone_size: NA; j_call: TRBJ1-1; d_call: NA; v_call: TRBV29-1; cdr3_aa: CSVDGGSVRTEAFF; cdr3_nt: TGCAGCGTTGATGGGGGCAGTGTAAGGACTGAAGCTTTCTTT
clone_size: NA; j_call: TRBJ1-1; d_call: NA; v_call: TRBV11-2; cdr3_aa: CASSSSSSGTEAFF; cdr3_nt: TGTGCCAGCAGCTCATCTTCATCTGGCACTGAAGCTTTCTTT
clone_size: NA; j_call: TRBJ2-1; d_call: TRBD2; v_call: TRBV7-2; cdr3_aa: CASSLESESGGQDEQFF; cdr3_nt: TGTGCCAGCAGCTTAGAGTCAGAGAGCGGGGGGCAGGATGAGCAGTTCTTC
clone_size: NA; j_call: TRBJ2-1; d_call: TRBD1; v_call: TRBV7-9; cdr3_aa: CASSLGDSSYNEQFF; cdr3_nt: TGTGCCAGCAGCTTAGGGGACAGCTCCTACAATGAGCAGTTCTTC
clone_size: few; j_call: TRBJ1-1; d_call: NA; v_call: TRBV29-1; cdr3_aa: CSGQMNTEAFF; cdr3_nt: TGCAGCGGACAGATGAACACTGAAGCTTTCTTT
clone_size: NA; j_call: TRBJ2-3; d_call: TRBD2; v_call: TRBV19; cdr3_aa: CASSPWGGLAGPNTDTQYF; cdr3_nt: TGTGCCAGTAGTCCGTGGGGGGGGCTAGCGGGACCAAACACAGATACGCAGTATTTT
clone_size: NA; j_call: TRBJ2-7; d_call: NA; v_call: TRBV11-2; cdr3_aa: CASSLGSYEQYF; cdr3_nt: TGTGCCAGCAGCCTCGGCTCCTACGAGCAGTACTTC
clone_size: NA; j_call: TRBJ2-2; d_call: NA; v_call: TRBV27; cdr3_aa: CASSFGGELFF; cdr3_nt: TGTGCCAGCAGTTTCGGCGGGGAGCTGTTTTTT
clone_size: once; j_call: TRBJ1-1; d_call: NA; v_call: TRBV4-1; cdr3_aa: CASSPSQNTEAFF; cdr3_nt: TGCGCCAGCAGCCCTTCACAGAACACTGAAGCTTTCTTT